This T cell receptor beta chain emerged from a study of T cell repertoires in cytomegalovirus infection. Looking at the study overall: Carrying CMV and the relevant HLA type showed in public TCR beta signatures. Study-level points and caveats: Of the TCR beta families, the public ones yielded a cumulative frequency that identified carriers of CMV plus the relevant HLA. HLA-C-restricted CMV clonotypes gave the most frequent clonotype in two of eight donors.

This clonotype occurred many times. The antigen is unknown. TCRdb called the reads again in MiXCR, with one record for every CDR3 protein. The sample lists a few hundred thousand distinct CDR3 sequences; more than 9% were seen once. The TCR was taken from a human donor in good health (CMV status not recorded). Some clones in this sample may be carry-over from other donors' samples. The sequenced material came from PBMCs.

CDR3 sequence: CASSLVGQTYEQYF. The CDR3 DNA is TGTGCCAGCAGCTTAGTAGGACAAACCTACGAGCAGTACTTC. V usage is TRBV7-6 and J usage is TRBJ2-7; a possible D gene is TRBD1 (5 bases). CDR3 size: 14 residues. From germline, CDR1 is SGHVS and CDR2 FNYEAQ. V dropped 1 base and J dropped 2 bases, with 9 bases sitting between them.